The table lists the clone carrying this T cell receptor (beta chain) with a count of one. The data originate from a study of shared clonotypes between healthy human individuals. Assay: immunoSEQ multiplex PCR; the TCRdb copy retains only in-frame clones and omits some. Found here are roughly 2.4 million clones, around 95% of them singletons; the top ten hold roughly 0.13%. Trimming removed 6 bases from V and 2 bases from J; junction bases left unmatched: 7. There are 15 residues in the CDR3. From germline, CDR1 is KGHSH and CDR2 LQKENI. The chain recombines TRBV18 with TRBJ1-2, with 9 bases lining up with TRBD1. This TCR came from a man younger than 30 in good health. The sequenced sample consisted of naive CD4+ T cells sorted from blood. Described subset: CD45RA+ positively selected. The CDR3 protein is CASSPWTGENYGYTF. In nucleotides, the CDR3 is TGTGCCAGCTCCCCGTGGACAGGGGAGAACTATGGCTACACCTTC.